The present T cell receptor (beta chain) was sequenced within a study of response to subunit inactivated influenza vaccine. Study-wide results and limits: Each seasonal flu vaccination may recruit only limited new T cells, authors suggested.

MiXCR, run by TCRdb on the RT-PCR reads, gives a single entry per CDR3 protein. The table lists roughly 650,000 distinct CDR3 sequences, 15% to 18% of them singletons, with more than 9% in the top ten. About this clonotype: Its antigen is still unknown.

V gave up 4 bases and J gave up 1 base, with 18 bases separating them. This CDR3 spans 18 amino acids. Germline loops: CDR1 SGHKS, CDR2 YYEKEE (reference sequence). This TCR derives from a man aged 50 to 59 who received an inactivated influenza vaccine. The chain uses TRBV5-5 and TRBJ2-6; tentatively, D is TRBD2 (7 bases). The sequenced sample was PBMCs from blood, obtained 12 days after vaccination. The chain's CDR3 is CASSNPGGGASGANVLTF. CDR3 bases: TGTGCCAGCAGCAACCCTGGGGGGGGCGCTTCTGGGGCCAACGTCCTGACTTTC.